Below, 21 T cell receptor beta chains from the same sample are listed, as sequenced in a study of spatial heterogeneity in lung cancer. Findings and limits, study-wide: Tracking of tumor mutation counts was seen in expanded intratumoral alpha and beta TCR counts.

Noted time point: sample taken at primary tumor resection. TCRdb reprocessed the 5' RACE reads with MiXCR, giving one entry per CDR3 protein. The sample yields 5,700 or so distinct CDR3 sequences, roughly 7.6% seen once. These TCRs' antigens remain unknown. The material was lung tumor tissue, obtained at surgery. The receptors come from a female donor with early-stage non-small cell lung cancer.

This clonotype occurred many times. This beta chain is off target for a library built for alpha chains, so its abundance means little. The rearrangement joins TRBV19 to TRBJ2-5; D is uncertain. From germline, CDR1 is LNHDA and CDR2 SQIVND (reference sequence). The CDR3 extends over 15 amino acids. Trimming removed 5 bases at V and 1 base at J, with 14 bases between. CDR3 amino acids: CASSLRRVPQETQYF. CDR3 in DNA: TGTGCCAGTAGTCTCCGCAGAGTCCCCCAAGAGACCCAGTACTTC.

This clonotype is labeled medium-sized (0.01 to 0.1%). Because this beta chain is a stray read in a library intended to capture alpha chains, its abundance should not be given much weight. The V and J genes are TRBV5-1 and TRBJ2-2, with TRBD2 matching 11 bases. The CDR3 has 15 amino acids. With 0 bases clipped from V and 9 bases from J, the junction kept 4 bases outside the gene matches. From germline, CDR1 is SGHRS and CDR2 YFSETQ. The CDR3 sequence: CASSLGLAGNRELFF. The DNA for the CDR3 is TGCGCCAGCAGCTTGGGACTAGCGGGGAACCGGGAGCTGTTTTTT.

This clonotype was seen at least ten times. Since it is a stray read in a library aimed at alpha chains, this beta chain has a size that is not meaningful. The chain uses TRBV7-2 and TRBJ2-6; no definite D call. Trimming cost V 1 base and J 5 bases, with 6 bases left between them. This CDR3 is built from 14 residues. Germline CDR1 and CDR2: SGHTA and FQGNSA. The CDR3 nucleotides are TGTGCCAGCAGCTTAGATGGCAGGGCCAACGTCCTGACTTTC. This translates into CASSLDGRANVLTF.

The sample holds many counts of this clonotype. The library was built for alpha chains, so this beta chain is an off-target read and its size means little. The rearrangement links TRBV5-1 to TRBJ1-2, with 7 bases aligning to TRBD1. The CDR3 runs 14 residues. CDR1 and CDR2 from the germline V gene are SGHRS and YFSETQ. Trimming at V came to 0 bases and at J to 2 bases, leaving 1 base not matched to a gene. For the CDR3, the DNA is TGCGCCAGCAGCTTGGCGGGACAGAACTATGGCTACACCTTC. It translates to CASSLAGQNYGYTF.

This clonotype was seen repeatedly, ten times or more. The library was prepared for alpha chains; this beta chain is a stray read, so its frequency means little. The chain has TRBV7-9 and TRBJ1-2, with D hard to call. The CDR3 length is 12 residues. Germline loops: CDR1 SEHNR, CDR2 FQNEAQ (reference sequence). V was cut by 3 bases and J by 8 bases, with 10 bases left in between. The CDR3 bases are TGTGCCAGCAGCTTGCCGTCGGGGGGCTACACCTTC. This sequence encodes CASSLPSGGYTF.

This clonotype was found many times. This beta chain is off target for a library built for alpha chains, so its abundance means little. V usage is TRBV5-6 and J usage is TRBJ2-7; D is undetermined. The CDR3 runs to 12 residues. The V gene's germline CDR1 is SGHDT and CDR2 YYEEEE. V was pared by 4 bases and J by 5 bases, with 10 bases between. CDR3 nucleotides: TGTGCCAGCAGCGCCCGTATCCACGAGCAGTACTTC. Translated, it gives CASSARIHEQYF.

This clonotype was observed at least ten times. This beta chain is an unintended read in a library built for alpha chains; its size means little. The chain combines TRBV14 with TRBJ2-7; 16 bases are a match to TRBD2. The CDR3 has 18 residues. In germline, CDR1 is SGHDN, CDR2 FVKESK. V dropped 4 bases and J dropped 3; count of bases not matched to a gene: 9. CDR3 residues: CASSPPGLAGGHNYEQYF. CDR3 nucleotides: TGTGCCAGCAGCCCTCCGGGACTAGCGGGGGGGCATAACTACGAGCAGTACTTC.

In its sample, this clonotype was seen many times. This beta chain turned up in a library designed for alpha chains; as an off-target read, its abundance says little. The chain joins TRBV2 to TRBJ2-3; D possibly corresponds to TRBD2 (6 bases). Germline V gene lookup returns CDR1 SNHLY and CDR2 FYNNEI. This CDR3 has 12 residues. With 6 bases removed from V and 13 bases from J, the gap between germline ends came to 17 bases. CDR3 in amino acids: CASRTGSRGEYF. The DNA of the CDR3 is TGTGCCAGCAGGACCGGGAGCCGAGGGGAGTATTTT.

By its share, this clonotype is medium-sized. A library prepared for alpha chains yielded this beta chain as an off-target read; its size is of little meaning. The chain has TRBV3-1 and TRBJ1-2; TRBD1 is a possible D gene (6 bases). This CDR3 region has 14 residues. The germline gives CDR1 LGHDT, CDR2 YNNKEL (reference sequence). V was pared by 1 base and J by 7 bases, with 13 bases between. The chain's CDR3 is CASSQGTGGLGYTF. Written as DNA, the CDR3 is TGTGCCAGCAGCCAAGGCACGGGGGGCCTTGGCTACACCTTC.

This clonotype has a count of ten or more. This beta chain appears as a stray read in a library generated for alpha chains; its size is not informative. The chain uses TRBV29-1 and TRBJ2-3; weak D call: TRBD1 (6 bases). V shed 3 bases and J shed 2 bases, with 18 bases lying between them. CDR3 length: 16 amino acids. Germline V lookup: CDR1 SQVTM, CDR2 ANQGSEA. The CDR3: CSVEGTTGSNTDTQYF. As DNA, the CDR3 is TGCAGCGTTGAGGGCACTACAGGGAGTAACACAGATACGCAGTATTTT.

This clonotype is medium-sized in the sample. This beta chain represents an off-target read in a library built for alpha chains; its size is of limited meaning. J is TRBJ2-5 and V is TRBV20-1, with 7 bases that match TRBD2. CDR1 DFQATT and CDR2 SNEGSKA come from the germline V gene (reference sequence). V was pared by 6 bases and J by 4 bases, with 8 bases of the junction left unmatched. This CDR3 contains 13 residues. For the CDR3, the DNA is TGCAGTGCCAGGCGCGGGAGTCGAGAGACCCAGTACTTC. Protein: CSARRGSRETQYF.

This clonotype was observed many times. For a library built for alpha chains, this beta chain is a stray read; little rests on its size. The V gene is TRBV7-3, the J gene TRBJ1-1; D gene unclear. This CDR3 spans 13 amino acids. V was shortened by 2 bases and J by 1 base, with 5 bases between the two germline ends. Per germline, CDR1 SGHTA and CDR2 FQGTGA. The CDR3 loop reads CASSLSQNTEAFF. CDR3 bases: TGTGCCAGCAGCTTATCCCAGAACACTGAAGCTTTCTTT.

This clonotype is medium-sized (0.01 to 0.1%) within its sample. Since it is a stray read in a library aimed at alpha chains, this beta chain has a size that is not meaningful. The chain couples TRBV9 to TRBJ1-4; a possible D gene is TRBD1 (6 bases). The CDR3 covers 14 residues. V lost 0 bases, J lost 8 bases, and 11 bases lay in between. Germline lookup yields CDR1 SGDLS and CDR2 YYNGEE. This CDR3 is CASSVGQGTEKLFF. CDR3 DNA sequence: TGTGCCAGCAGCGTAGGGCAGGGGACCGAAAAACTGTTTTTT. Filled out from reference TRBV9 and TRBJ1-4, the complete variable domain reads DSGVTQTPKHLITATGQRVTLRCSPRSGDLSVYWYQQSLDQGLQFLIQYYNGEERAKGNILERFSAQQFPDLHSELNLSSLELGDSALYFCASSVGQGTEKLFFGSGTQLSVL.

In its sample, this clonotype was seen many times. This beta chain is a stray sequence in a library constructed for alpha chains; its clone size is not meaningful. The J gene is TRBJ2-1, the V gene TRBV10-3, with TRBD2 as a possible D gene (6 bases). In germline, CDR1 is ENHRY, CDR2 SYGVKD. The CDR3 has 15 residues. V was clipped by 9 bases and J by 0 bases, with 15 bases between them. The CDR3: CAISRRESSYNEQFF. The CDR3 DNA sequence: TGTGCCATTAGTAGGCGGGAAAGCTCCTACAATGAGCAGTTCTTC.

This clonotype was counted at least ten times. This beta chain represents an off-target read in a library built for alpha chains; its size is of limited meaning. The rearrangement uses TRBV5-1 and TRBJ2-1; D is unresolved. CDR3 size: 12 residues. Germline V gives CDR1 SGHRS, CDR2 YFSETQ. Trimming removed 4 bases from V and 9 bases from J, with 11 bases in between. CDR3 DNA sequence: TGCGCCAGCAGCGTGGGGTACGGTGAGCAGTTCTTC. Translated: CASSVGYGEQFF.

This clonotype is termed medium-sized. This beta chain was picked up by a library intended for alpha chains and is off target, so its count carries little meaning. The CDR3 here is CASSSGLAGEEPFF. The CDR3 DNA is TGTGCCAGCAGCTCCGGACTAGCGGGAGAAGAACCGTTCTTC. V usage is TRBV7-9 and J usage is TRBJ2-1; 13 bases fit TRBD2. Trimming cost V 4 bases and J 15 bases; bases outside gene matches: 9. CDR1 is SEHNR, CDR2 FQNEAQ, per germline (reference sequence). This CDR3 is built from 14 residues.

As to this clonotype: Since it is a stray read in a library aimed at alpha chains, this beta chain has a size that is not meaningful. CDR3 in DNA: TGCGCCAGCAGGGGGACTAGCGGGATGTACGAGCAGTACTTC. This gives the protein CASRGTSGMYEQYF. The chain joins TRBV5-1 to TRBJ2-7; the match to TRBD2 covers 13 bases. The CDR3 contains 14 residues. V shed 5 bases and J 4 bases; nucleotides not matched to a gene: 3. Germline V gene data show CDR1 as SGHRS and CDR2 as YFSETQ. The variable domain in full, with the rest retrieved from reference TRBV5-1 and TRBJ2-7, is KAGVTQTPRYLIKTRGQQVTLSCSPISGHRSVSWYQQTPGQGLQFLFEYFSETQRNKGNFPGRFSGRQFSNSRSEMNVSTLELGDSALYLCASRGTSGMYEQYFGPGTRLTVT.

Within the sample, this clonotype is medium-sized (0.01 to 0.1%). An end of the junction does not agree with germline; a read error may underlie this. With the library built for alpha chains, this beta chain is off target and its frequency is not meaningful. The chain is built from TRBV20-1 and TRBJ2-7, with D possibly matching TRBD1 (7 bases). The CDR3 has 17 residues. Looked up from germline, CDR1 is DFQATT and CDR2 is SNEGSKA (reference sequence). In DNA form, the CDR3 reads TGCAGTGCTAGACCCCTGGATAGCACCGAGACTGCCAGGGGGGTCCTATTC. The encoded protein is CSARPLDSTETARGVLF.

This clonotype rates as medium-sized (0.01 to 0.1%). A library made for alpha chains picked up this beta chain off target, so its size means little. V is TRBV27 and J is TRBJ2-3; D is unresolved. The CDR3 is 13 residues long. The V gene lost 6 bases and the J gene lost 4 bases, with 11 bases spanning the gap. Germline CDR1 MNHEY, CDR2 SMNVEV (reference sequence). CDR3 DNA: TGTGCCAGCAGCTACAGTAGCCCAGATACGCAGTATTTT. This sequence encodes CASSYSSPDTQYF.

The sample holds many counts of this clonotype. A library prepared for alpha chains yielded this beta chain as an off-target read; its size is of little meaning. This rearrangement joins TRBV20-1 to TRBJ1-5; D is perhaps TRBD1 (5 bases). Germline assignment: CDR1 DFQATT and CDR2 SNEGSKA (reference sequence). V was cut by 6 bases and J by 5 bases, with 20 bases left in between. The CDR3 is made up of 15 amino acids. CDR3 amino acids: CSAGQGAATDQPQHF. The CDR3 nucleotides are TGCAGTGCGGGCCAAGGGGCAGCGACGGATCAGCCCCAGCATTTT.

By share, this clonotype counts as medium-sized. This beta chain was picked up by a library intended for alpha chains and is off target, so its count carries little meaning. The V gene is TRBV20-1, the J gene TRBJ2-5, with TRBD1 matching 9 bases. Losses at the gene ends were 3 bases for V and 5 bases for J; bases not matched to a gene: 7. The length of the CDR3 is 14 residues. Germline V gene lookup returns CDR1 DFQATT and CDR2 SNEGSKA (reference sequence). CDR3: CSARDRTGVETQYF. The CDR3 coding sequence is TGCAGTGCTAGGGATCGGACAGGGGTGGAGACCCAGTACTTC.